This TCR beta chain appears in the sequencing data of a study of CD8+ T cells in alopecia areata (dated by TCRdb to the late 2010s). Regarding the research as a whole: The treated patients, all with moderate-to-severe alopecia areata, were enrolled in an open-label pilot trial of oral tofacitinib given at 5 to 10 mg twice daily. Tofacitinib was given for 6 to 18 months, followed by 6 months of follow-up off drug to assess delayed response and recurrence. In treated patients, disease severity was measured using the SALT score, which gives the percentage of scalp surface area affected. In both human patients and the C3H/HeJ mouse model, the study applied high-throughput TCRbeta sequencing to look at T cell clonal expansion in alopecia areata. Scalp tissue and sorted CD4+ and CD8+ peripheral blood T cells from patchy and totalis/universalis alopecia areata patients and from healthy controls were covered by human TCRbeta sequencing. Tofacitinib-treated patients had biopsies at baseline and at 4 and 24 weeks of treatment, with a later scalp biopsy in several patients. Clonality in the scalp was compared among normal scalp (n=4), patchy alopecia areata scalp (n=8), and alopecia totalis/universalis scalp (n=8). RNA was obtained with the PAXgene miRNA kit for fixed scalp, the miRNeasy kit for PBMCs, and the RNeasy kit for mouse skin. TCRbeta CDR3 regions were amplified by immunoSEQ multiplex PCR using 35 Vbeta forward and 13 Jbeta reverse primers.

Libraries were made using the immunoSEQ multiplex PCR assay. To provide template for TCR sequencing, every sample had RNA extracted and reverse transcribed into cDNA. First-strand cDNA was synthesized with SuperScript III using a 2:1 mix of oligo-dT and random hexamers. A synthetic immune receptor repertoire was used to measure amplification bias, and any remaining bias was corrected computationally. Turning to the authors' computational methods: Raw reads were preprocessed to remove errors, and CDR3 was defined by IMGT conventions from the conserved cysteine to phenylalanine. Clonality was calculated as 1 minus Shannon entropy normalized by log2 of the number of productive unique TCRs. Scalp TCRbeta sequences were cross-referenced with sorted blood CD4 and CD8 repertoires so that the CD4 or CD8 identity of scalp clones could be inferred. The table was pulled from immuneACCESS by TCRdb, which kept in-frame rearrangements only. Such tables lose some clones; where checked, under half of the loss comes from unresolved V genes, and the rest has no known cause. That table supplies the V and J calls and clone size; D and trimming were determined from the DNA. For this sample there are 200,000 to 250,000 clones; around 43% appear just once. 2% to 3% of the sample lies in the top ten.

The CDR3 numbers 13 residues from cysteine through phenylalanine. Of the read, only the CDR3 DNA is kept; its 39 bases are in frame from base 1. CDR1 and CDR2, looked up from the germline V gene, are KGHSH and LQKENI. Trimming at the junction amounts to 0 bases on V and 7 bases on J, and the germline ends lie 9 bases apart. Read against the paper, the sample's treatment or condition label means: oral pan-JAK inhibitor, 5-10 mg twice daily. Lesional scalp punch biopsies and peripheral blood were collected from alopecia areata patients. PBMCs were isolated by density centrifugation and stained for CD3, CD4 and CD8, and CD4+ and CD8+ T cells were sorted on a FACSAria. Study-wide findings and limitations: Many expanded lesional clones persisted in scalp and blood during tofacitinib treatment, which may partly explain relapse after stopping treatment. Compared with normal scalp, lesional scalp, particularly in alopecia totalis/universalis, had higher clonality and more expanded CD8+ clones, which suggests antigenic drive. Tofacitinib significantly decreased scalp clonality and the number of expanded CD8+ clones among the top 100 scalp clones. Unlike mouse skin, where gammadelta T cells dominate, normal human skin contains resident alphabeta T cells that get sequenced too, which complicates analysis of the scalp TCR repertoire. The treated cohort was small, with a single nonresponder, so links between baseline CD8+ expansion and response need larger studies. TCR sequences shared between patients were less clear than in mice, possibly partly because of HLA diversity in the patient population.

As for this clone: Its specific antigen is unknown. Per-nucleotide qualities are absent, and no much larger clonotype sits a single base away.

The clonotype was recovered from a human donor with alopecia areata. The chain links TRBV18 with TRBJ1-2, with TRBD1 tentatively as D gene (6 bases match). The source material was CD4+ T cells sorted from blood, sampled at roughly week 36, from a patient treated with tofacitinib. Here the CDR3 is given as CASSPPGHGGYTF. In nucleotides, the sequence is TGTGCCAGCTCACCACCGGGACATGGTGGCTACACCTTC. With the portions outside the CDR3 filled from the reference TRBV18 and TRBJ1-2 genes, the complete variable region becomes NAGVMQNPRHLVRRRGQEARLRCSPMKGHSHVYWYRQLPEEGLKFMVYLQKENIIDESGMPKERFSAEFPKEGPSILRIQQVVRGDSAAYFCASSPPGHGGYTFGSGTRLTVV.